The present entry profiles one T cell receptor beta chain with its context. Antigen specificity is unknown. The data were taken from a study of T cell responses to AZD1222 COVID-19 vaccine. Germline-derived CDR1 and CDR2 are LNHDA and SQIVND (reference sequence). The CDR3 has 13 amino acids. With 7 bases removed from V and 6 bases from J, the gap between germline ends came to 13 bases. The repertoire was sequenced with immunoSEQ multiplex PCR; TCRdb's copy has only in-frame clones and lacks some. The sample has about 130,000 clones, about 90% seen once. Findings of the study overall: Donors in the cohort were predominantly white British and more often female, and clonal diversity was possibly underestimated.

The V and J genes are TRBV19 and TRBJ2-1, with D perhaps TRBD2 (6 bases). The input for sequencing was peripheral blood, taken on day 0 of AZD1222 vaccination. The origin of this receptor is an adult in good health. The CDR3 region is CASNPQGGNEQFF. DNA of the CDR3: TGTGCCAGTAACCCGCAGGGAGGCAATGAGCAGTTCTTC. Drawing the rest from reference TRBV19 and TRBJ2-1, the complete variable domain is DGGITQSPKYLFRKEGQNVTLSCEQNLNHDAMYWYRQDPGQGLRLIYYSQIVNDFQKGDIAEGYSVSREKKESFPLTVTSAQKNPTAFYLCASNPQGGNEQFFGPGTRLTVL.